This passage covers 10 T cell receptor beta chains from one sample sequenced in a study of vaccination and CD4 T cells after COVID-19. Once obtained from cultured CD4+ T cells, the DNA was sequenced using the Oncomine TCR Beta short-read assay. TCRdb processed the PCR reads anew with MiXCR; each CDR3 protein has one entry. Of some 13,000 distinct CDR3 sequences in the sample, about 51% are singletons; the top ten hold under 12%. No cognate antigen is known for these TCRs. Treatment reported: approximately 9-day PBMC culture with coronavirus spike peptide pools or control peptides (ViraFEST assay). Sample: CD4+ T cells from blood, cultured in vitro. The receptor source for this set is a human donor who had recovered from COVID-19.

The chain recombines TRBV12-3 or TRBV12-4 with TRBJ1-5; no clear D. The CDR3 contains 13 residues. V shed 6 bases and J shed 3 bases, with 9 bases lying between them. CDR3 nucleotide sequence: TGTGCCAGCAGCTCAAGCCTCAATCAGCCCCAGCATTTT. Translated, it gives CASSSSLNQPQHF.

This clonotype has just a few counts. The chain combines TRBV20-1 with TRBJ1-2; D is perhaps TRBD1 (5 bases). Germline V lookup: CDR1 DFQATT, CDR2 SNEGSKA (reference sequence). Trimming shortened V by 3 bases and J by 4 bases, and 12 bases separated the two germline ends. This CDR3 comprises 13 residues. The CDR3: CSASSGDLYGYTF. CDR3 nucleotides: TGCAGTGCTAGTTCGGGGGACCTCTATGGCTACACCTTC.

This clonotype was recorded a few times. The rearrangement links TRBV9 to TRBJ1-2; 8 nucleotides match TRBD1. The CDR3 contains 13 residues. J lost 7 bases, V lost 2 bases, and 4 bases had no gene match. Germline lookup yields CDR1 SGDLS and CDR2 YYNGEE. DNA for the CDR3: TGTGCCAGCAGCGTTGACAGGGGTCCTGGCTACACCTTC. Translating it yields CASSVDRGPGYTF.

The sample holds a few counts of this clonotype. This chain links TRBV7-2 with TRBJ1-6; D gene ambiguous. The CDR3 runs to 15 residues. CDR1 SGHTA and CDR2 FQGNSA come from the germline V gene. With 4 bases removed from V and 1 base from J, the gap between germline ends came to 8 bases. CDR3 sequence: CASSSYASYNSPLHF. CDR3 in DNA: TGTGCCAGCAGCTCGTATGCGTCCTATAATTCACCCCTCCACTTT.

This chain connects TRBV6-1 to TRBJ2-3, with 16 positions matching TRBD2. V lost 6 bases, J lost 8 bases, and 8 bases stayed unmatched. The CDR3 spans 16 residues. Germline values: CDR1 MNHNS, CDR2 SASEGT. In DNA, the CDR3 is TGTGCCAGCAGAGCAGCGGGACTAGCGGGAGGGCCTACGCAGTATTTT. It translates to CASRAAGLAGGPTQYF.

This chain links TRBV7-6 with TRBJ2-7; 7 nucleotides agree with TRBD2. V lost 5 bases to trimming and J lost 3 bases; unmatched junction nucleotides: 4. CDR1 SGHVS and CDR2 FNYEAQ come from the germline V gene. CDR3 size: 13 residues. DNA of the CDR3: TGTGCCAGCAGCGCCGGGACTAACTACGAGCAGTACTTC. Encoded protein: CASSAGTNYEQYF.

This chain's CDR3 is CSARDRTSGRGTQYF. The CDR3 bases are TGCAGTGCTAGAGATCGTACTAGCGGGAGAGGGACCCAGTACTTC. This sequence joins TRBV20-1 and TRBJ2-5; 11 bases are shared with TRBD2. V lost 0 bases, J lost 7 bases, and 7 bases stayed unmatched. Germline V gene data show CDR1 as DFQATT and CDR2 as SNEGSKA (reference sequence). There are 15 residues in the CDR3.

Here the CDR3 reads CAWFAGIGAEAFF. The CDR3 nucleotides read TGTGCCTGGTTCGCCGGGATTGGGGCTGAAGCTTTCTTT. This sequence joins TRBV30 and TRBJ1-1; no clear D. Looked up from germline, CDR1 is GTSNPN and CDR2 is SVGIG (reference sequence). Trimming removed 5 bases at V and 6 bases at J, with 16 bases between. The CDR3 consists of 13 residues.

The CDR3 here is CASVSMIAQGGETQYF. CDR3 DNA sequence: TGTGCCAGCGTTAGTATGATCGCGCAGGGCGGGGAGACCCAGTACTTC. This sequence joins TRBV6-1 and TRBJ2-5, with D perhaps given as TRBD1 or TRBD2 (5 bases each). Trimming left V 8 bases short and J 5 bases short, with 24 bases between. This CDR3 is built from 16 residues. Looked up from germline, CDR1 is MNHNS and CDR2 is SASEGT.

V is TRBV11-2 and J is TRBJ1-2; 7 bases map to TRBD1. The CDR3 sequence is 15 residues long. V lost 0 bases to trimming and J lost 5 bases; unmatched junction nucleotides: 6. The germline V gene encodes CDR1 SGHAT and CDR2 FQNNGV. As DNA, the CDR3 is TGTGCCAGCAGCTTAGATCGGCAGGGGGTTTATGGCTACACCTTC. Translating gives CASSLDRQGVYGYTF.